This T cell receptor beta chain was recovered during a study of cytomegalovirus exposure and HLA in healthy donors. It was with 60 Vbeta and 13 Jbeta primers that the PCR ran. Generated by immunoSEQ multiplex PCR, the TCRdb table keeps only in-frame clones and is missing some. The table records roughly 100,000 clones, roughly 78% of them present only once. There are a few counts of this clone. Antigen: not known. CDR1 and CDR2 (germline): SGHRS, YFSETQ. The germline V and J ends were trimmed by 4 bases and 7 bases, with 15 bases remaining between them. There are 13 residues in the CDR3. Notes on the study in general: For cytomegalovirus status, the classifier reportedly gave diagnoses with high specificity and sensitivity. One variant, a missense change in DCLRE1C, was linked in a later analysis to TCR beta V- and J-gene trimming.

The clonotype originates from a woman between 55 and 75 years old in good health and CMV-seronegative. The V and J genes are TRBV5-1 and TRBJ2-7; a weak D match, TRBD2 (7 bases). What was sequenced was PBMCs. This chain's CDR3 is CASSQRGGSEQYF. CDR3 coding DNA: TGCGCCAGCAGCCAGAGGGGGGGATCGGAGCAGTACTTC.